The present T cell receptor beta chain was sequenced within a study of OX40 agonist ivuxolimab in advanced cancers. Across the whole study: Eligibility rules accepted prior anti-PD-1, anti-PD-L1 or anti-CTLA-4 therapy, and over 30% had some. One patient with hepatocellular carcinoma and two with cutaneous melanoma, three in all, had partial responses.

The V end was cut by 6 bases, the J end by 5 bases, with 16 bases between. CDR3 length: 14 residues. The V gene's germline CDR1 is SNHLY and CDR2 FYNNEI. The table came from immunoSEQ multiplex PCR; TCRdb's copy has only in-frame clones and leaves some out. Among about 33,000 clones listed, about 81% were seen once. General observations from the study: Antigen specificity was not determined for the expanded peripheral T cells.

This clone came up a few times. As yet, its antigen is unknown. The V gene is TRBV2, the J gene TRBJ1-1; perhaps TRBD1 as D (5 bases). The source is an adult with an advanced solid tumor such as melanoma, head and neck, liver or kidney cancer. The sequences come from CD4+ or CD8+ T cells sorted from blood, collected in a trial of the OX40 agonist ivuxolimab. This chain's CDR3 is CASSPSGGGTEAFF. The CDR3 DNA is TGTGCCAGCAGCCCCTCGGGGGGTGGAACTGAAGCTTTCTTT.